This passage covers 8 T cell receptor beta chains from one sample sequenced in a study of blood T cell repertoires in COVID-19. Sequencing used immunoSEQ multiplex PCR; TCRdb keeps in-frame clones, though not all of them. This repertoire shows over 150,000 clones, around nine tenths found once; its top ten account for 9% to 12%. The sequencing sample was made of peripheral blood. The receptors originated from a woman in her 70s with COVID-19, enrolled during active disease.

The chain employs TRBV5-5 and TRBJ1-5, with 7 bases lining up with TRBD1. Germline loops: CDR1 SGHKS, CDR2 YYEKEE (reference sequence). Germline trimming cut 2 bases from V and 0 bases from J; bases unmatched to any gene: 5. The CDR3 is 16 residues long. Here the CDR3 DNA reads TGTGCCAGCAGCTTTGGCAGGGGGGATAGCAATCAGCCCCAGCATTTT. Translation: CASSFGRGDSNQPQHF.

This chain links TRBV28 with TRBJ2-7; 7 bases are a match to TRBD1. V was clipped by 5 bases and J by 0 bases; unmatched bases: 7. The germline V gene has CDR1 MDHEN and CDR2 SYDVKM. The CDR3 loop spans 15 amino acids. The CDR3, as DNA: TGTGCCAGCAGTCTGGACAGGTTCAGCTCCTACGAGCAGTACTTC. This gives the protein CASSLDRFSSYEQYF.

The genes are TRBV28 and TRBJ1-4; 9 bases line up with TRBD1. The CDR3 sequence is 19 residues long. With V trimmed by 4 bases and J by 1 base, 13 bases remained unmatched. Germline V gene lookup returns CDR1 MDHEN and CDR2 SYDVKM. In DNA, the CDR3 is TGTGCCAGCAGTTCACCCAGAACAGGGGGCTTGGGAACTAATGAAAAACTGTTTTTT. Translation: CASSSPRTGGLGTNEKLFF.

The chain has TRBV9 and TRBJ2-1, with 7 bases lining up with TRBD2. The CDR3 is 15 residues long. In germline, CDR1 is SGDLS, CDR2 YYNGEE. Germline trimming cut 4 bases from V and 2 bases from J; bases unmatched to any gene: 6. DNA for the CDR3: TGTGCCAGCAGCCAGGGACTACCGCCCTACAATGAGCAGTTCTTC. Protein sequence: CASSQGLPPYNEQFF.

This sequence joins TRBV20-1 and TRBJ2-2; possible D gene TRBD2, 6 bases. Trimming removed 3 bases at V and 5 bases at J, with 13 bases between. Germline V gives CDR1 DFQATT, CDR2 SNEGSKA (reference sequence). The CDR3 consists of 14 residues. The DNA of the CDR3 is TGCAGTGCTAGTCATCGTGCGGGAACCGGGGAGCTGTTTTTT. This translates into CSASHRAGTGELFF.

The rearrangement uses TRBV7-3 and TRBJ1-1, with 7 positions matching TRBD1. Per germline, CDR1 SGHTA and CDR2 FQGTGA. The CDR3 length is 14 residues. With V trimmed by 5 bases and J by 3 bases, 6 bases remained unmatched. CDR3 sequence reads: CASSKQGWDTEAFF. As DNA, the CDR3 is TGTGCCAGCAGCAAACAGGGGTGGGACACTGAAGCTTTCTTT.

The V call is TRBV5-4, the J call TRBJ1-2; D remains unclear. The CDR3 covers 15 residues. V was pared by 4 bases and J by 0 bases, with 13 bases between. Germline V CDR1 and CDR2: SGHNT, YYREEE (reference sequence). The CDR3 is CASSLHPGTNYGYTF. CDR3 nucleotides: TGTGCCAGCAGCCTCCATCCGGGGACTAACTATGGCTACACCTTC.

V usage is TRBV27 and J usage is TRBJ1-5; D is perhaps TRBD1 (6 bases). Germline V gives CDR1 MNHEY, CDR2 SMNVEV (reference sequence). The CDR3 extends over 13 amino acids. V gave up 6 bases and J gave up 3 bases, with 9 bases separating them. The CDR3 protein is CASRTGFNQPQHF. As DNA, the CDR3 is TGTGCCAGCAGAACAGGGTTCAATCAGCCCCAGCATTTT.